This TCR beta chain was found in a study of cytomegalovirus exposure and HLA in healthy donors (dated by TCRdb to about 2017). For context, the study as a whole: According to an earlier analysis of several hundred of the donors, about 179 million T cells yielded 117 million unique TCR beta sequences and approximately 300 Gb of sequence data. An early release that covered about 600 HLA-typed donors contained approximately 320 gigabases of sequencing data and tens of millions of unique TCR sequences. Of the 300 to 500 genotyped donors, 70% to 90% were placed in the genetic ancestry cluster associated with self-reported Caucasian donors. The study was designed to test whether signatures of past pathogen exposure could be identified by cataloging public T cell receptors. The T cell repertoires of around 670 subjects were profiled by immunosequencing and related to cytomegalovirus serostatus. Besides the first cohort of around 700 subjects, a separate validation cohort made up of 120 different subjects was used. To predict cytomegalovirus infection status, the study combined high-throughput TCR immunosequencing, statistical association of individual TCRs with disease status, and machine learning. In a later analysis, previously published TCR beta repertoires from 500 to 750 donors were re-analyzed and high-resolution HLA genotyping was added so that TCR occurrence patterns could be studied. The later analysis used no new phenotypic data to find candidate immune exposures, relying instead on TCR beta sequences and their occurrence across donors. In an earlier analysis of 587 of the donors, high-throughput TCR beta sequencing was used to judge whether each TCR beta V gene segment behaved as functional or pseudogenic. Donor age, sex, ethnicity and CMV serostatus were compiled alongside the repertoire data. In a later genetic analysis, genome-wide SNP genotypes for about three fifths of the roughly 670 donors were used, and that subset was treated as a discovery cohort. All discovery cohort repertoires had been generated using a single sequencing platform. HLA typing covered class I and class II loci at four-digit resolution. The number of donors typed differed by locus, with 629-630 for A, B, C, DRB1 and DQB1, 522 for DQA1, 600 to 610 for DPA1, and some 440 for DPB1. Because of strong linkage in the cohort, four to six DR-DQ haplotypes were treated as single units for association and clustering. Across some 400 genotyped donors of the cohort, an average of about 250,000 unique TCR beta nucleotide sequences per donor were sequenced, and 15% to 20% of those sequences were non-productive.

In total, approximately 610 healthy bone marrow donors made up the cohort. Cohort members were all nominally healthy when sampled, although unrecorded immune exposures were likely present. The donor was CMV seronegative and was included in the group of a few hundred seronegative cohort members. A peripheral blood sample was collected from each donor, and TCR beta sequencing was performed on peripheral blood mononuclear cells. The Qiagen DNeasy Blood Extraction Kit was used to extract genomic DNA from the blood cell samples. Library prep was done by the immunoSEQ multiplex PCR assay. For the multiplex PCR, a mixture combining 60 forward primers for TCR Vbeta segments and 13 reverse primers for TCR Jbeta segments was used. Amplification of the CDR3 region of rearranged TCR beta genes was performed with a multiplex PCR assay on genomic DNA. On the Illumina HiSeq System, the amplified TCR beta libraries were sequenced as 87-base-pair reads. The study's own analysis went as follows. A later analysis counted 75 million to 100 million unique TCR beta chains across the 550 to 700 repertoires, and 9.5 million to 11 million of these chains were shared by at least two donors. Raw reads were error-corrected and collapsed into unique sequences by a nearest-neighbor algorithm in which closely related sequences were merged to remove PCR and sequencing errors. CDR3 sequences were aligned to IMGT reference sequences to assign V, D and J gene segments. Each retained sequence needed at least a six-nucleotide match to both a V gene segment and a J gene segment. A rearrangement counted as productive if the CDR3 had no stop codons and remained in frame with V and J, and every other rearrangement counted as non-productive. CDR3 was defined according to IMGT convention as the region running from the second conserved V-encoded cysteine to the conserved J-encoded phenylalanine. The earlier analysis of 587 of the donors excluded sequences that lacked an unambiguous match to a single V gene segment. An earlier analysis of 450 to 650 of the donors called V segments functional above 56.7% productive rearrangements and segregating when the between-donor standard deviation exceeded 5%. To diagnose cytomegalovirus status from the catalog of TCR beta chain sequences, a statistical classification framework was built. V and J gene assignment, in a later analysis, came from comparing TCR nucleotide sequences with IMGT/GENE-DB human TR gene sequences. Using the TCRdist pipeline, a later analysis assigned CDR3 sequences along with most-parsimonious VDJ recombination scenarios. In a later analysis, each TCR beta chain was defined by its CDR3 amino acid sequence together with its V-gene family, and reads lacking a unique V-gene family were excluded. A later analysis removed 592 highly shared, low-generation-probability nucleotide sequences to deal with suspected cross-contamination and a sequencing artifact. In a later analysis, a clonal expansion index was calculated for each public chain from normalized within-repertoire ranks of inferred template counts. In a later analysis, generation probabilities were computed with a VDJ recombination model fitted to out-of-frame rearrangements, and the resulting probabilities were checked against IGoR. In a later analysis, TCR-TCR, TCR-HLA and TCR-CMV co-occurrence was scored with hypergeometric tests, and a repertoire-size bias correction was applied to TCR pairs. False discovery rates were estimated in a later analysis by permuting HLA or CMV assignments 20 times. A later analysis grouped co-occurring TCRs with DBSCAN, adding TCRdist sequence similarity when clustering within HLA-allele-positive subsets. Repertoires with fewer than 30,000 or more than 120,000 public chains were left out of co-occurrence clustering, as were about five repertoires with anomalous nucleotide sharing. The immuneACCESS repertoire file appears here via TCRdb, limited to in-frame rearrangements. These files lack a portion of the clones; in checked studies, under half of the deficit traces to unresolved V genes, and the cause of the others is not known. The DNA gave D and trimming, while V, J and clone size come from that table. The sample table lists approximately 190,000 clones, approximately 78% of them with a count of one. 0.7% to 0.95% of the sample lies in the top ten.

This clone is a singleton in its sample. The antigen this receptor binds is unknown. The record has no base qualities; no much larger clone is one base away. What the research found in general, with its limitations: Correlated functional status among segregating V segments might be attributable to linkage disequilibrium, but an unknown experimental factor could not be ruled out. Compared with the roughly 710-donor mean, donors in an Asian-associated ancestry cluster had fewer N-insertions in productive TCRs, according to a later genetic analysis. A later analysis found that TCR association rates varied across HLA loci, with DRB1 alleles showing the most associated TCRs and HLA-C alleles the fewest. In a later analysis, several top co-occurrence clusters were reported to appear linked to parvovirus B19, influenza, CMV and Epstein-Barr virus. The sequencing pipeline was judged likely to have produced a cluster of highly shared sequence variants as a technical artifact. In a later genetic analysis, a missense DCLRE1C variant was associated with V-gene and J-gene trimming of TCR beta chains, and the association was replicated in an independent cohort. This cohort had only TCR beta chains sequenced, and the lack of alpha or paired-chain data limited which features could be detected. The classifier was reported to diagnose cytomegalovirus status with high specificity and sensitivity in both the original and validation cohorts. In a later analysis, HLA-associated TCR beta chains showed more clonal expansion and lower generation probabilities than non-associated chains that were equally common. In vitro tests confirmed that three of the cytomegalovirus-associated TCR beta chains recognize cytomegalovirus antigens. The authors suggested that the approach could potentially be generalized to other disease states and immunological phenotypes. A further reported finding was that TCR beta sequences accurately predicted the HLA-A and HLA-B alleles for most subjects in the first cohort. Because some donors lacked HLA typing at each locus, the association tests relied only on the typed subset. In an earlier analysis of over 550 of the donors, most TCR beta V segments were observed in productive rearrangements about 90% or about 30% of the time, broadly matching IMGT annotations. The presence/absence analyses assumed that sequencing depth was roughly uniform across donors, and that assumption may not be true. Most TCR sequences were seen in very few donors, while some public TCRs were found in many individuals. CMV serostatus was the only immune exposure information available for the cohort. Around 16 rarely observed V segments, including chromosome 9 orphons, were excluded from the earlier analysis of some 590 of the donors because counts were too low. A later analysis found that most CMV-associated TCR beta chains appeared HLA-restricted, with HLA associations seemingly driven largely by CMV exposure. In the study, 150 to 200 TCR beta chains were listed as associated with cytomegalovirus. A later analysis associated 15,000 to 20,000 TCR beta sequences with specific HLA alleles at a false discovery rate of 0.05. Assigning TCR associations to individual alleles was difficult when HLA alleles, especially DR and DQ, strongly co-occurred.

What was sequenced was PBMCs. This TCR derives from a woman younger than 30 in good health and CMV-seronegative.

CDR3 reads: CASRPGTSGFQETQYF. The sequence in DNA is TGTGCCAGCAGGCCCGGGACTAGCGGGTTCCAAGAGACCCAGTACTTC. Recombination linked TRBV6-6 to TRBJ2-5; 12 central bases correspond to TRBD2. Germline trimming amounts to 6 bases on V and 1 base on J, with 6 as the count of junction bases outside the gene matches. The germline V gene (reference sequence) sets CDR1 to MNHNY and CDR2 to SVGAGI. The cysteine opens and the phenylalanine closes a CDR3 of 16 amino acids. The kept DNA is CDR3 alone, 48 bases in frame from the first base.